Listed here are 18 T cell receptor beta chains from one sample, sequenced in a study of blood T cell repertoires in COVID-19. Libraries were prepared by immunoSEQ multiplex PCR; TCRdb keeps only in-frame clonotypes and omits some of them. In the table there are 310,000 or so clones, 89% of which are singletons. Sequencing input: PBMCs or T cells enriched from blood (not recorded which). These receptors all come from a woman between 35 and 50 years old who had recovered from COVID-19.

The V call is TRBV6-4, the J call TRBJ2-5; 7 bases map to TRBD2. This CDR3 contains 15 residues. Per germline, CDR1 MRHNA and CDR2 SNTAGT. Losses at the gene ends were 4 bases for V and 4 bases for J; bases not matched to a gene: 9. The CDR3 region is CASSVFAGDGETQYF. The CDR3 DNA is TGTGCCAGCAGTGTTTTTGCGGGGGATGGAGAGACCCAGTACTTC.

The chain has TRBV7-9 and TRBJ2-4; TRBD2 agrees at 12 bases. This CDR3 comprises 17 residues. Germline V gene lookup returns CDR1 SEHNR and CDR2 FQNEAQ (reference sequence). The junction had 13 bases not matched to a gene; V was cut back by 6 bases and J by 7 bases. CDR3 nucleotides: TGTGCCAGCAGACCTCTAGCGGGAGGGAGCATTGGGAACATTCAGTACTTC. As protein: CASRPLAGGSIGNIQYF. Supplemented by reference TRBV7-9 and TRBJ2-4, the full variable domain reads DTGVSQNPRHKITKRGQNVTFRCDPISEHNRLYWYRQTLGQGPEFLTYFQNEAQLEKSRLLSDRFSAERPKGSFSTLEIQRTEQGDSAMYLCASRPLAGGSIGNIQYFGAGTRLSVL.

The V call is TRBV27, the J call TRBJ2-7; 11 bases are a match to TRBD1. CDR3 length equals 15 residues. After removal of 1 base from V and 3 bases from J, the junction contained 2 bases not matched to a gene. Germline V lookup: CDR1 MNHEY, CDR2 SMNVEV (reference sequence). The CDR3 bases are TGTGCCAGCAGTTTATGGGGGACAGGGGGCTACGAGCAGTACTTC. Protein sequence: CASSLWGTGGYEQYF.

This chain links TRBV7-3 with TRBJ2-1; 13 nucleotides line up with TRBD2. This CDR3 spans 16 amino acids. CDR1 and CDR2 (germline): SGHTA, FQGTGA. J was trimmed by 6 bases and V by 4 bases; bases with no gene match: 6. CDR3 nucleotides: TGTGCCAGCAGCTACGGACTAGCGGGAGCCGGCAATGAGCAGTTCTTC. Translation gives CASSYGLAGAGNEQFF.

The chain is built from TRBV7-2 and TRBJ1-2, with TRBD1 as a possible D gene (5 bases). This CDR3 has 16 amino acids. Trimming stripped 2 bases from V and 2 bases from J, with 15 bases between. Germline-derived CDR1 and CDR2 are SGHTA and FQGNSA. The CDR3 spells CASSLTSGLTNYGYTF. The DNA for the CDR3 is TGTGCCAGCAGCTTAACTTCGGGACTTACGAACTATGGCTACACCTTC.

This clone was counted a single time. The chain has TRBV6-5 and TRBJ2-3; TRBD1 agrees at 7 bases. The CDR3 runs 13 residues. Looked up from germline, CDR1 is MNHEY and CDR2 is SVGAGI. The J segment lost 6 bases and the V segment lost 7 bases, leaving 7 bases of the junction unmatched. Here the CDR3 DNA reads TGTGCCAGCAAAAAGACAGGGTACGATACGCAGTATTTT. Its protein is CASKKTGYDTQYF.

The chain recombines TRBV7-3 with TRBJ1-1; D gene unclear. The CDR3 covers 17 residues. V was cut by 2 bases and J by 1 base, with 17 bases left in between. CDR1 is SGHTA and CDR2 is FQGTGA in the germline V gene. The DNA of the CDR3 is TGTGCCAGCAGCTTATTACCCCATGGGCTCGGGAACACTGAAGCTTTCTTT. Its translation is CASSLLPHGLGNTEAFF. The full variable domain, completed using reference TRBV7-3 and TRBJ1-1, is GAGVSQTPSNKVTEKGKYVELRCDPISGHTALYWYRQSLGQGPEFLIYFQGTGAADDSGLPNDRFFAVRPEGSVSTLKIQRTERGDSAVYLCASSLLPHGLGNTEAFFGQGTRLTVV.

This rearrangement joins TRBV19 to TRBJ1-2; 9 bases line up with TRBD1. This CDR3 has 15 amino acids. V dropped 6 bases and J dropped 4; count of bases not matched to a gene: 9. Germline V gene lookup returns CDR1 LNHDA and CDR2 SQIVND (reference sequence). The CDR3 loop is CASRIPGQGIYGYTF. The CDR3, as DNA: TGTGCCAGTAGGATTCCGGGACAGGGAATCTATGGCTACACCTTC.

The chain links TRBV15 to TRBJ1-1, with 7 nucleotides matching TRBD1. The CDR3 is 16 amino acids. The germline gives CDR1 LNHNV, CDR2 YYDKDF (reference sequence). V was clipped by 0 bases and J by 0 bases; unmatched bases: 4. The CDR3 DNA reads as TGTGCCACCAGCAGAGACCTGGGACAGCTGAACACTGAAGCTTTCTTT. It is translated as CATSRDLGQLNTEAFF.

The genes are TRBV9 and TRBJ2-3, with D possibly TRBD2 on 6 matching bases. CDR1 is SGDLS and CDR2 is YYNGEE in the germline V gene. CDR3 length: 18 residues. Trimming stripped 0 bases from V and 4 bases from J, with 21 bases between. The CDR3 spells CASSVDRLGLAVADTQYF. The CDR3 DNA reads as TGTGCCAGCAGCGTAGATCGACTAGGATTGGCAGTGGCAGATACGCAGTATTTT.

In nucleotides, the CDR3 is TGTGCCAGCAGTTACTCGACCAGCGGGGTTTCCGATGAGCAGTTCTTC. This sequence encodes CASSYSTSGVSDEQFF. The chain is built from TRBV6-6 and TRBJ2-1; 7 bases are a match to TRBD2. The CDR3 is made up of 16 amino acids. Looked up from germline, CDR1 is MNHNY and CDR2 is SVGAGI (reference sequence). Trimming removed 0 bases from V and 8 bases from J; junction bases left unmatched: 10.

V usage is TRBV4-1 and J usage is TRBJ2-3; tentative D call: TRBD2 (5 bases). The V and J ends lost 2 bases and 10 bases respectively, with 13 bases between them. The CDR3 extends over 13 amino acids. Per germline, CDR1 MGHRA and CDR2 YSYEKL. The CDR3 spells CASSQIPSIPQYF. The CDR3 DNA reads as TGCGCCAGCAGCCAAATCCCTAGCATCCCGCAGTATTTT.

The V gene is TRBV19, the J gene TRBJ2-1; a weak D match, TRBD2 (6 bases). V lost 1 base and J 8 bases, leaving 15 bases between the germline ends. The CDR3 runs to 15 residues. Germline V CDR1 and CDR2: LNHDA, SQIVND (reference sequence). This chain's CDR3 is CASSIVAPGVDEQFF. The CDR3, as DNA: TGTGCCAGTAGTATAGTAGCGCCGGGGGTGGATGAGCAGTTCTTC.

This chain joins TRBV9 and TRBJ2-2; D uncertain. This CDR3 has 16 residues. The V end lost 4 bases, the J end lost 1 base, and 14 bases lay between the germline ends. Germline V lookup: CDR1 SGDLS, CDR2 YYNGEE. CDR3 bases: TGTGCCAGCAGCCCATCCGAGGCAGAGAACACCGGGGAGCTGTTTTTT. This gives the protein CASSPSEAENTGELFF.

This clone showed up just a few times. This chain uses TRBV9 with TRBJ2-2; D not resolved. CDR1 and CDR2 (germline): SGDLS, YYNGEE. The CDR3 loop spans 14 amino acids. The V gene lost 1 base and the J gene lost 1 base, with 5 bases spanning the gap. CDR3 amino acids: CASSVYGNTGELFF. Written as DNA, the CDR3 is TGTGCCAGCAGCGTATACGGGAACACCGGGGAGCTGTTTTTT.

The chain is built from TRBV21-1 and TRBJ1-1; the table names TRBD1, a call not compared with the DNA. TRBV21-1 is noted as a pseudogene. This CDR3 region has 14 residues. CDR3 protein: CASSNRSGTPEAFF. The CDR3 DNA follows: TGTGCCAGCAGCAATAGATCCGGGACACCTGAAGCTTTCTTT.

CDR3 region: CASSEDRGAEAFF. The CDR3 nucleotides are TGTGCCAGCAGTGAGGACAGGGGCGCTGAAGCTTTCTTT. V gene TRBV6-1 combines with J gene TRBJ1-1; 9 bases are shared with TRBD1. This CDR3 has 13 amino acids. V was clipped by 3 bases and J by 6 bases; unmatched bases: 2. Germline V CDR1 and CDR2: MNHNS, SASEGT.

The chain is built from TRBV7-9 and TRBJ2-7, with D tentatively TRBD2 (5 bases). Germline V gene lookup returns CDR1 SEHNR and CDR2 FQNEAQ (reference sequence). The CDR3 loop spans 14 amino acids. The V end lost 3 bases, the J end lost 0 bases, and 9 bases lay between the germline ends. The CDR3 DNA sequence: TGTGCCAGCAGCTTGGACTCCTACTCCTACGAGCAGTACTTC. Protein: CASSLDSYSYEQYF.